These 21 T cell receptor beta chains were all obtained from the same sample, sequenced in a study of blood T cell repertoires in COVID-19. Here immunoSEQ multiplex PCR was the method, and the copy in TCRdb shows in-frame clones only, minus some. The sample lists about 410,000 clones, approximately 90% occurring once. Sequencing was carried out using peripheral blood. The receptors were gathered from a woman between 35 and 50 years old with COVID-19, enrolled during active disease.

The chain has TRBV18 and TRBJ2-2; perhaps TRBD1 as D (6 bases). Trimming shortened V by 0 bases and J by 5 bases, and 13 bases separated the two germline ends. Looked up from germline, CDR1 is KGHSH and CDR2 is LQKENI. This CDR3 has 16 amino acids. CDR3 nucleotides: TGTGCCAGCTCACCACCTTTGGGGGCGAGAACCGGGGAGCTGTTTTTT. This sequence encodes CASSPPLGARTGELFF.

The chain has TRBV10-3 and TRBJ2-7; TRBD1 matches at 9 bases. In germline, CDR1 is ENHRY, CDR2 SYGVKD. V was pared by 5 bases and J by 5 bases, with 16 bases of the junction left unmatched. The CDR3 is 17 amino acids. CDR3 region: CAISPRTGAIGSDEQYF. The CDR3, as DNA: TGTGCCATCAGTCCCAGGACAGGGGCGATTGGTAGTGACGAGCAGTACTTC.

V is TRBV9 and J is TRBJ2-1; TRBD2 matches at 9 bases. V shed 3 bases and J 8 bases; nucleotides not matched to a gene: 3. Per the germline V gene, CDR1 is SGDLS and CDR2 is YYNGEE. This CDR3 has 13 amino acids. DNA of the CDR3: TGTGCCAGCAGCGAGCGGGGGGACCATGAGCAGTTCTTC. Protein product: CASSERGDHEQFF.

V and J are TRBV5-1 and TRBJ2-2; tentative D call: TRBD2 (6 bases). CDR3 length: 13 amino acids. The V gene lost 4 bases and the J gene lost 6 bases, with 10 bases spanning the gap. Germline V CDR1 and CDR2: SGHRS, YFSETQ. For the CDR3, the DNA is TGCGCCAGCAGCCCCGGGACTCCCGGGGAGCTGTTTTTT. Its translation is CASSPGTPGELFF.

V is TRBV29-1 and J is TRBJ1-6; 10 bases agree with TRBD1. The CDR3 length is 13 residues. Trimming removed 5 bases from V and 7 bases from J; junction bases left unmatched: 2. Per germline, CDR1 SQVTM and CDR2 ANQGSEA. For the CDR3, the DNA is TGCAGCGTTAGGACAGGGGGAAATTCACCCCTCCACTTT. It encodes CSVRTGGNSPLHF. The entire variable domain, with the rest obtained from reference TRBV29-1 and TRBJ1-6, is as follows: SAVISQKPSRDICQRGTSLTIQCQVDSQVTMMFWYRQQPGQSLTLIATANQGSEATYESGFVIDKFPISRPNLTFSTLTVSNMSPEDSSIYLCSVRTGGNSPLHFGNGTRLTVT.

The genes are TRBV5-4 and TRBJ1-5, with D tentatively TRBD1 (5 bases). The CDR3 totals 13 residues. Trimming took 2 bases from V and 9 from J, leaving 12 bases between them. Germline values: CDR1 SGHNT, CDR2 YYREEE (reference sequence). Here the CDR3 reads CASSFDSSGPQHF. The CDR3 coding sequence is TGTGCCAGCAGCTTTGACAGCTCCGGGCCCCAGCATTTT.

The J gene is TRBJ2-1, the V gene TRBV21-1; TRBD1, as called in the table, went unchecked against the DNA. TRBV21-1 is marked as a pseudogene. This CDR3 spans 16 amino acids. CDR3 nucleotides: TGTGCCAGCAGCAAAGCGCGTCTTCCAGGGGTGAATGAGCAGTTCTTC. This codes for CASSKARLPGVNEQFF.

The chain combines TRBV4-3 with TRBJ1-2; D possibly corresponds to TRBD1 (5 bases). V was shortened by 4 bases and J by 3 bases, with 21 bases between the two germline ends. The length of the CDR3 is 17 residues. Germline V CDR1 and CDR2: LGHNA, YSLEER. As DNA, the CDR3 is TGCGCCAGCAGCCTCCATGGGAGGGGTCCCTCGGACTATGGCTACACCTTC. Its translation is CASSLHGRGPSDYGYTF.

This rearrangement joins TRBV18 to TRBJ1-5, with D unclear. Germline-derived CDR1 and CDR2 are KGHSH and LQKENI. This CDR3 has 14 residues. V was pared by 2 bases and J by 2 bases, with 7 bases between. For the CDR3, the DNA is TGTGCCAGCTCACCATCCGGGGGCAATCAGCCCCAGCATTTT. It is translated as CASSPSGGNQPQHF.

The chain joins TRBV7-9 to TRBJ2-7; 8 bases are shared with TRBD1. The CDR3 runs 14 residues. V gave up 4 bases and J gave up 5 bases; unmatched junction bases: 7. Germline V lookup: CDR1 SEHNR, CDR2 FQNEAQ (reference sequence). Written as DNA, the CDR3 is TGTGCCAGCAGCTCGAGCAGGGGGCTGGACGAGCAGTACTTC. Translation: CASSSSRGLDEQYF.

This sequence joins TRBV19 and TRBJ2-5; TRBD1 aligns across 10 bases. The J segment lost 5 bases and the V segment lost 4 bases, leaving 10 bases of the junction unmatched. CDR1 and CDR2 from the germline V gene are LNHDA and SQIVND (reference sequence). This CDR3 is 16 amino acids long. CDR3 DNA sequence: TGTGCCAGTAGTAGGACAGGGGGGGGTTATTGGGAGACCCAGTACTTC. Amino acid sequence: CASSRTGGGYWETQYF.

This chain uses TRBV15 with TRBJ1-2; D might be TRBD1 (6 bases). The germline V gene encodes CDR1 LNHNV and CDR2 YYDKDF (reference sequence). The CDR3 extends over 17 amino acids. Trimming left V 1 base short and J 8 bases short, with 23 bases between. The CDR3 DNA reads TGTGCCACCAGCAGAGTAGGGATCAATCAGGGGCCCAAGGGCTACACCTTC. This encodes CATSRVGINQGPKGYTF.

The V and J genes are TRBV28 and TRBJ1-2; no firm D call. The CDR3 is 14 residues long. Germline V CDR1 and CDR2: MDHEN, SYDVKM. Trimming cost V 6 bases and J 8 bases, with 19 bases left between them. As DNA, the CDR3 is TGTGCCAGCAGCCTTCCTCCCCTAGAGTACGGCTACACCTTC. Its protein is CASSLPPLEYGYTF.

The chain uses TRBV19 and TRBJ1-2; D possibly corresponds to TRBD1 (5 bases). Germline V CDR1 and CDR2: LNHDA, SQIVND (reference sequence). The V end lost 7 bases, the J end lost 7 bases, and 19 bases lay between the germline ends. The CDR3 is 14 amino acids. DNA for the CDR3: TGTGCCAGTACCCGAACAGGCCCCCTGGGTGGCTACACCTTC. Protein: CASTRTGPLGGYTF. The complete variable domain, with remaining parts taken from reference TRBV19 and TRBJ1-2, reads DGGITQSPKYLFRKEGQNVTLSCEQNLNHDAMYWYRQDPGQGLRLIYYSQIVNDFQKGDIAEGYSVSREKKESFPLTVTSAQKNPTAFYLCASTRTGPLGGYTFGSGTRLTVV.

About this clone: Other DNA sequences in the same sample also yield this CDR3. J is TRBJ1-1 and V is TRBV5-1; D possibly corresponds to TRBD1 (6 bases). V was clipped by 5 bases and J by 1 base, with 9 bases between them. CDR1 and CDR2 from the germline V gene are SGHRS and YFSETQ. This CDR3 has 13 residues. The CDR3 DNA follows: TGCGCCAGCAGTTCGACAGGGAACACTGAAGCTTTCTTT. Its protein product is CASSSTGNTEAFF.

CDR3 sequence reads: CASSIKLRDRGPNQPQHF. CDR3 coding DNA: TGTGCCAGTAGTATCAAGTTGAGGGACAGGGGGCCCAATCAGCCCCAGCATTTT. The rearrangement links TRBV19 to TRBJ1-5; TRBD1 matches at 12 bases. Germline V gene lookup returns CDR1 LNHDA and CDR2 SQIVND (reference sequence). The J segment lost 3 bases and the V segment lost 3 bases, leaving 9 bases of the junction unmatched. This CDR3 comprises 18 residues.

CDR3 sequence: CAISESTGSYGYTF. CDR3 nucleotides: TGTGCCATCAGTGAGTCGACAGGAAGCTATGGCTACACCTTC. V and J are TRBV10-3 and TRBJ1-2; TRBD1 might be the D (6 bases). Germline assignment: CDR1 ENHRY and CDR2 SYGVKD. CDR3 length equals 14 residues. V shed 0 bases and J shed 4 bases, with 9 bases lying between them.

The chain recombines TRBV14 with TRBJ2-7; D is unclear. The V end was cut by 1 base, the J end by 7 bases, with 14 bases between. CDR1 SGHDN and CDR2 FVKESK come from the germline V gene. The CDR3 spans 14 residues. This chain's CDR3 is CASSQALGVGEQYF. The CDR3, as DNA: TGTGCCAGCAGCCAAGCTTTGGGTGTCGGGGAGCAGTACTTC. Supplemented by reference TRBV14 and TRBJ2-7, the full variable domain reads EAGVTQFPSHSVIEKGQTVTLRCDPISGHDNLYWYRRVMGKEIKFLLHFVKESKQDESGMPNNRFLAERTGGTYSTLKVQPAELEDSGVYFCASSQALGVGEQYFGPGTRLTVT.

This clone came up a few times. V usage is TRBV29-1 and J usage is TRBJ2-7; D possibly corresponds to TRBD1 (5 bases). In germline, CDR1 is SQVTM, CDR2 ANQGSEA. Between the trimmed V and J ends, which lost 7 bases and 1 base, there was a span of 8 bases. This CDR3 is 11 amino acids long. This chain's CDR3 is CSAGHSYEQYF. CDR3 DNA sequence: TGCAGCGCTGGACATTCCTACGAGCAGTACTTC.

The chain combines TRBV27 with TRBJ2-2; D call uncertain. The V gene lost 5 bases and the J gene lost 4 bases, with 11 bases spanning the gap. Germline CDR1 and CDR2: MNHEY and SMNVEV (reference sequence). There are 14 residues in the CDR3. CDR3 nucleotides: TGTGCCAGCAGTAGCTTAGATTCCACCGGGGAGCTGTTTTTT. It encodes CASSSLDSTGELFF.

The chain joins TRBV9 to TRBJ1-2; D not certain. Between the trimmed V and J ends, which lost 3 bases and 3 bases, there was a span of 6 bases. This CDR3 has 12 residues. Germline V gene data show CDR1 as SGDLS and CDR2 as YYNGEE. As DNA, the CDR3 is TGTGCCAGCAGCGGAGCACACTATGGCTACACCTTC. It translates to CASSGAHYGYTF. Based on the CDR3 plus reference TRBV9 and TRBJ1-2, the full variable domain is DSGVTQTPKHLITATGQRVTLRCSPRSGDLSVYWYQQSLDQGLQFLIQYYNGEERAKGNILERFSAQQFPDLHSELNLSSLELGDSALYFCASSGAHYGYTFGSGTRLTVV.